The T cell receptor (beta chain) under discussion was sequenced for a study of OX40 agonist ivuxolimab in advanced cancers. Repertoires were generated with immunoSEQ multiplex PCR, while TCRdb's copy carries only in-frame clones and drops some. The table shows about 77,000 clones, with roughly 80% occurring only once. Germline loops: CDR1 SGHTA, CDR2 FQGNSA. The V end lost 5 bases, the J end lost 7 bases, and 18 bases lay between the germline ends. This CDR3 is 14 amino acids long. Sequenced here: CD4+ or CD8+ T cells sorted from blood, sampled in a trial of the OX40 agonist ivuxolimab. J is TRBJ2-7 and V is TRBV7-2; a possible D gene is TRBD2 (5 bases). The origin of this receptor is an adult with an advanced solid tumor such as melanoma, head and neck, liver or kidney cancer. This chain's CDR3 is CASSQVAGVGEQYF. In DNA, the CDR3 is TGTGCCAGCAGCCAGGTGGCGGGCGTGGGTGAGCAGTACTTC.